These 2 T cell receptor beta chains were sequenced from one sample in a study of blood T cell repertoires in COVID-19. Assay used: immunoSEQ multiplex PCR; TCRdb lists only in-frame clones, some missing. In the table there are 250,000 to 300,000 clones, about 89% of which are singletons. The sequenced sample consisted of peripheral blood. These receptors all come from a woman in her 30s with COVID-19, enrolled during active disease.

This rearrangement joins TRBV11-1 to TRBJ1-1; D might be TRBD1 (6 bases). The CDR3 totals 17 residues. The V end lost 0 bases, the J end lost 1 base, and 15 bases lay between the germline ends. Germline-derived CDR1 and CDR2 are SGHAT and FQDESV (reference sequence). The CDR3 reads CASSLAYKNRENTEAFF. Here the CDR3 DNA reads TGTGCCAGCAGCTTAGCTTACAAGAACAGGGAGAACACTGAAGCTTTCTTT.

The CDR3 region is CASSLEIGGLRNTIYF. Here the CDR3 DNA reads TGCGCCAGCAGCTTGGAGATCGGGGGATTGAGAAACACCATATATTTT. The chain uses TRBV5-1 and TRBJ1-3; possibly TRBD1 for D (5 bases). Trimming removed 0 bases at V and 5 bases at J, with 15 bases between. Germline CDR1 reads SGHRS; CDR2 reads YFSETQ. The length of the CDR3 is 16 residues. Full variable domain (outside the CDR3, taken from reference TRBV5-1 and TRBJ1-3): KAGVTQTPRYLIKTRGQQVTLSCSPISGHRSVSWYQQTPGQGLQFLFEYFSETQRNKGNFPGRFSGRQFSNSRSEMNVSTLELGDSALYLCASSLEIGGLRNTIYFGEGSWLTVV.